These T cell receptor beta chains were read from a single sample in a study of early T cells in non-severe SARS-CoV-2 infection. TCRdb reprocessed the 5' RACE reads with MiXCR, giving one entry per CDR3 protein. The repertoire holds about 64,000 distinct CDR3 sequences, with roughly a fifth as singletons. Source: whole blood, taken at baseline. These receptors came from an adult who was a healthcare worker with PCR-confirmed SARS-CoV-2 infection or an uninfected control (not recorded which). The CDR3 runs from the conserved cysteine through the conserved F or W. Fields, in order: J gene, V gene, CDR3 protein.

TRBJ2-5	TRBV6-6	CATQGAGETQYF
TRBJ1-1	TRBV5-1	CASTTGRRTEAFF
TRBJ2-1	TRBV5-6	CASSLDRVAAYNEQFF
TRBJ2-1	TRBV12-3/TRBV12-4	CASSSGTVSSYNEQFF
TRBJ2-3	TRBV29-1	CSVRAGTGRDTQYF
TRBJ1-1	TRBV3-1	CASSPRGNTEAFF
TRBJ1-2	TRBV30	CALREGVANYGYTF
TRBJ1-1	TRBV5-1	CASSRDLPAVNTEAFF
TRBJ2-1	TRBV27	CASSLWSYNEQFF
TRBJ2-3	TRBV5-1	CASSYAGGTDTQYF
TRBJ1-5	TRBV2	CASRRGPQWPQHF
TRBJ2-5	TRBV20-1	CSALWTGHLRETQYF
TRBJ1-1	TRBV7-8	CASIPEGGVNTEAFF
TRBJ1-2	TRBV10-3	CAISEDRKHGYTF
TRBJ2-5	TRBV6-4	CASSDRTGGCGETQYF
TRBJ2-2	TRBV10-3	CAIRSTGDGELFF
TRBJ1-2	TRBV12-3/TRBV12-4	CASSQTGGGGYTF
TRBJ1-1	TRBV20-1	CSARSGMNTEAFF
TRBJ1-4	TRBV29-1	CSVESAEQGSFGKLFF
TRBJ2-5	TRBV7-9	CASSSMAGRETQYF
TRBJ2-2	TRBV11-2	CASLRTSNTGELFF
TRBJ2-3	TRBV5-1	CASSWTSGGAFGTDTQYF
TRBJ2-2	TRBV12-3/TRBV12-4	CASSSGGELFF
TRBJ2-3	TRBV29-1	CSVVGQGITDTQYF
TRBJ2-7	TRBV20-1	CSASLADYEQYF
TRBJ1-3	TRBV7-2	CASSLVSSGNTIYF
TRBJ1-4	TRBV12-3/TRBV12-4	CASRPGGASNEKLFF
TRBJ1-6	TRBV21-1	CASSKRPLWLSNSPLHF
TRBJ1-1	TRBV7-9	CASSLSEIEAFF
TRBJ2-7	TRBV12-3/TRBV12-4	CASSSGTSYEQYF
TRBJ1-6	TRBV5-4	CASSLQGRNSPLHF
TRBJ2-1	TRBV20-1	CSVVLAELYNEQFF
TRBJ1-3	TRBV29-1	CSVSGASTGNTIYF
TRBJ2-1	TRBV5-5	CASSPWGTEQFF
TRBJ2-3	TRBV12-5	CASGAGTSSTDTQYF
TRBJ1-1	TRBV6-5	CASSYDGTGEAFF
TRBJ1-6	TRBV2	CASSDGVGNSPLHF
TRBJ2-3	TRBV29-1	CSATLARATDTQYF
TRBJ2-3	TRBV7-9	CASSLQAKGLGTDTQYF
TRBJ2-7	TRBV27	CASSPGGGEQYF
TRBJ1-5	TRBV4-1	CASSQYSNQPQHF
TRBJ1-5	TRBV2	CASSEQGGASHNQPQHF
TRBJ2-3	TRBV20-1	CSAREFRGGLDTQYF
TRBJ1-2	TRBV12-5	CASAPGLTNGYTF
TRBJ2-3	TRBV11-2	CASSLIASDTQYF
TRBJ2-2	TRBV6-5	CASRTDRGTGELFF
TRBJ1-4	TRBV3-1	CASSQGGSGEKLFF
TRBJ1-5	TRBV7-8	CASSPTPPNQPQHF
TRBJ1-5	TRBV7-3	CASSLTSGAGQPQHF
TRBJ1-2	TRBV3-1	CASSWSYGYTF